This record looks at one TCR beta chain sequence and its context. The record originates from a study of blood T cell repertoires in COVID-19. Across the whole study: The study drew acute and convalescent COVID-19 samples from the United States, Italy and Spain. In each case, the material was cDNA or gDNA derived from T cells, B-cell-depleted T cells, or PBMCs.

Clones were sequenced by immunoSEQ multiplex PCR, and TCRdb holds only the in-frame ones, with some missing. The sample has some 180,000 clones; roughly four fifths are singletons. V was cut by 1 base and J by 1 base, with 16 bases left in between. This CDR3 region has 17 residues. Germline CDR1 reads MNHEY; CDR2 reads SMNVEV (reference sequence). This sequence was found in a man aged 45-65 years who had recovered from COVID-19. The sequenced sample consisted of peripheral blood. The V call is TRBV27, the J call TRBJ1-1; a weak D match, TRBD1 (6 bases). The chain's CDR3 is CASSLFARGGRNTEAFF. CDR3 DNA: TGTGCCAGCAGTTTATTCGCCAGGGGCGGAAGGAACACTGAAGCTTTCTTT.